This T cell receptor (beta chain) was recovered during a study of cytotoxic CD8 clonotypes in ibrutinib-treated CLL (dated by TCRdb to about 2021). Background on the whole study: The cohort was composed of some twelve relapsed/refractory and about 15 treatment-naive patients; IGHV unmutated status was identified in fewer than 18 patients. Response samples were obtained after a median of about 13 months of treatment, with a range of roughly 6 to 40 months. Longitudinal samples were obtainable from about 30% of the roughly 90 participants in the trial. On average, each sample yielded 255,043 productive templates and around 98,000 productive rearrangements. Responses were partial in 24 patients and complete in 2; after median roughly 69 months follow-up, about 14 stayed in remission and 12 progressed. Cryopreserved peripheral blood mononuclear cells were collected before treatment, at response, and at either disease progression or sustained remission. The full study reports these points: Sampling times were not matched between patients in sustained remission and patients whose disease was progressing, and lymph node repertoires were not examined. Clonality increased at ibrutinib response, stayed stable in sustained remission, and fell back toward baseline at progression. At baseline, clonality was higher than in age-matched healthy donors and showed a strong correlation with circulating CD8+ T-cell counts. Public clonotypes were found to be uncommon and were observed to contract or remain stable during treatment; the increase in clonality was shown to reflect expansion of private clonotypes at ibrutinib response.

About this clone: Its cognate antigen has yet to be identified. Base qualities are not at hand, and no much larger clone is one base apart.

The germline V gene provides CDR1 MGHDK and CDR2 SYGVNS. The CDR3 contains 12 residues, cysteine and phenylalanine counted. Just CDR3 DNA is preserved here, 36 bases in frame from base 1. Cut back by 1 base and 10 bases, the V and J ends lie 9 bases apart. Roughly 2 micrograms of genomic DNA were extracted from cryopreserved PBMCs for TCR beta library preparation. Longitudinal blood samples from CLL patients on ibrutinib monotherapy were analyzed using high-throughput TCR beta sequencing. The patients were enrolled in a single-center, open-label phase 2 trial of ibrutinib monotherapy. Each clonotype received, on average, about 9.7x coverage in deep resolution sequencing performed on a MiSeq, where the target depth lay between 1 in 1 million and 1 in 200,000 T cells. TCR beta libraries were generated with the immunoSEQ hsTCRB Kit. For the original study's pipeline: Data were analyzed with ImmunoSEQ Data Assistant and ImmunoSEQ Analyzer, with V, D and J genes assigned per IMGT definitions. Clonality, which ranges from 0 to 1, was calculated as one minus the normalized Shannon entropy of productive rearrangement frequencies. Only overrepresented clonotypes making up at least 0.05% of the repertoire of each patient were included in the public clonotype analysis. Repertoires from approximately 12 age-matched healthy donors in immuneACCESS were used as clonality controls. TCRdb carries this immuneACCESS record with in-frame sequences only. Its versions omit some clonotypes, under half of them owing to an unresolved V gene in the studies checked, with the rest unexplained. V, J and clone size were drawn from that table, and D and trimming were deduced from the DNA. Within this sample are more than 300,000 clones, with about 80% of them counted one time only. 5.5% to 8% of the sample is taken by the ten largest.

The sequence was collected from a human donor with chronic lymphocytic leukemia. The chain was built from TRBV25-1 and TRBJ2-3, with no confident D gene call. Specimen: PBMCs, collected before ibrutinib treatment. CDR3 loop: CASSEFSPAQYF. The nucleotide sequence reads TGTGCCAGCAGTGAATTCAGCCCTGCGCAGTATTTT.